The entry below gives a single TCR beta chain sequence along with its context. The germline gives CDR1 SQVTM, CDR2 ANQGSEA. This CDR3 contains 16 residues. V lost 7 bases and J lost 2; bases outside the gene matches: 15. The data were produced by immunoSEQ multiplex PCR, yet TCRdb's version contains in-frame clones alone and is incomplete. Here the sample spans some 350,000 clones, roughly 70% being singletons. The sample belongs to a study of cytotoxic CD8 clonotypes in ibrutinib-treated CLL. Overall study: Response material was collected after a median around 12 months of treatment, range 6 to 36.

The chain is built from TRBV29-1 and TRBJ1-2; 8 bases fit TRBD1. The material was PBMCs, obtained after 36 months of ibrutinib treatment. The clonotype was recovered from a human donor with chronic lymphocytic leukemia. As DNA, the CDR3 is TGCAGCGCCCCGGTCGGACAGGGTAGGAAAAACTATGGCTACACCTTC. This codes for CSAPVGQGRKNYGYTF.